This T cell receptor beta chain was documented in a study of T cell responses to AZD1222 COVID-19 vaccine. Study-level findings and limits: Spike-specific TCR breadth rose after two AZD1222 doses, and depth rose as well. Just five to seven AZD1222 recipients tested seropositive at baseline.

Clones were read by immunoSEQ multiplex PCR, and TCRdb kept only the in-frame ones, dropping some. This table has around 220,000 clones, approximately 94% appearing once. This CDR3 spans 15 amino acids. The ends were cut back, 5 bases at V and 6 bases at J, with 17 bases in the middle. CDR1 and CDR2 from the germline V gene are LNHDA and SQIVND (reference sequence). Remarks on this clone: Antigen unknown.

The TCR sequence derives from an adult who received the MenACWY meningococcal vaccine as a control. Sequenced material: peripheral blood, taken 28 days after the second dose of the MenACWY control vaccine. The chain joins TRBV19 to TRBJ1-5; D perhaps matches TRBD1 (6 bases). The CDR3 protein is CASSDRDTGAQPQHF. Here the CDR3 DNA reads TGTGCCAGTAGTGACCGGGACACGGGAGCTCAGCCCCAGCATTTT.